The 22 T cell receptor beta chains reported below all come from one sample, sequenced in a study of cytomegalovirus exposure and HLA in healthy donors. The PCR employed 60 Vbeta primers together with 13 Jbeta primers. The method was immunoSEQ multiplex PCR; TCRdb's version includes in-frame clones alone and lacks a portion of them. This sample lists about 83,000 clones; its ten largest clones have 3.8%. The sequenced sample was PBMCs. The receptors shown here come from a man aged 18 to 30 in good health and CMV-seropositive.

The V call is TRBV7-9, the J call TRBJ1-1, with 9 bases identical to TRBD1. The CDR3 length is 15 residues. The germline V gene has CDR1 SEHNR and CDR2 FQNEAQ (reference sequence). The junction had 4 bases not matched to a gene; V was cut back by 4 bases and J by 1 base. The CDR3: CASSSRTGENTEAFF. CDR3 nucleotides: TGTGCCAGCAGCTCCCGGACAGGGGAGAACACTGAAGCTTTCTTT.

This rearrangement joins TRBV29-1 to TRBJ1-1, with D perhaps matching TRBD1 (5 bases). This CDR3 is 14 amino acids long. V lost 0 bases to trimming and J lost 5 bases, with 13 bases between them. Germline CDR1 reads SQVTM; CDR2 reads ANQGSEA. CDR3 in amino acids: CSVEDLGARTEAFF. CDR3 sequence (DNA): TGCAGCGTTGAAGATCTAGGGGCGAGGACTGAAGCTTTCTTT.

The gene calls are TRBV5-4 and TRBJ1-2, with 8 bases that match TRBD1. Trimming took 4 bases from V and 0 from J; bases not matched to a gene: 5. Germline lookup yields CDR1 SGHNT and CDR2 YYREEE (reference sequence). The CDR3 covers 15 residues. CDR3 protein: CASSPRQGTNYGYTF. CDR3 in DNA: TGTGCCAGCAGCCCTAGACAGGGGACTAACTATGGCTACACCTTC.

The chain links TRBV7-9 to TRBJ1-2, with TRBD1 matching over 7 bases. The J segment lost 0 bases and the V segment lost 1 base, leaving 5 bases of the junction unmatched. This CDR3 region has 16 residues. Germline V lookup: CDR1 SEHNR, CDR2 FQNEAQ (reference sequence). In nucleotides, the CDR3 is TGTGCCAGCAGCTTAGTGGGACAGTCGGCTAACTATGGCTACACCTTC. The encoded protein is CASSLVGQSANYGYTF.

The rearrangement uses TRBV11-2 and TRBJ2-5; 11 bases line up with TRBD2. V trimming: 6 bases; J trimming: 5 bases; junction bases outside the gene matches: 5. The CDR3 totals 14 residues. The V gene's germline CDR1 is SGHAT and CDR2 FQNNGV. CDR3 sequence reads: CASSQLAGAETQYF. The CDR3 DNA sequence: TGTGCCAGCAGTCAACTAGCGGGGGCTGAGACCCAGTACTTC.

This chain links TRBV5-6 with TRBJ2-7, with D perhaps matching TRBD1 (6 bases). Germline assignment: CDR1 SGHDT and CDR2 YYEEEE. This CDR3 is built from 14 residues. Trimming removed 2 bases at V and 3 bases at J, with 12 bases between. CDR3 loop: CASSFGQRYYEQYF. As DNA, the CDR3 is TGTGCCAGCAGCTTTGGACAGCGATACTACGAGCAGTACTTC.

The DNA for the CDR3 is TGTGCCAGCAGTGCGTATGCCGGAGACACAGATACGCAGTATTTT. Protein product: CASSAYAGDTDTQYF. The chain links TRBV6-1 to TRBJ2-3, with no clear D. V shed 4 bases and J shed 2 bases, with 13 bases lying between them. In germline, CDR1 is MNHNS, CDR2 SASEGT. This CDR3 is built from 15 residues.

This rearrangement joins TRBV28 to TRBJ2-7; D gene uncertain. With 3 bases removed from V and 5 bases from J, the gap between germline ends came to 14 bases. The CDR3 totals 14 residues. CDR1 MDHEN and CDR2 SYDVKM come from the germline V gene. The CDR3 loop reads CASSFRPQEDEQYF. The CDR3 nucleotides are TGTGCCAGCAGTTTCCGGCCCCAAGAGGACGAGCAGTACTTC.

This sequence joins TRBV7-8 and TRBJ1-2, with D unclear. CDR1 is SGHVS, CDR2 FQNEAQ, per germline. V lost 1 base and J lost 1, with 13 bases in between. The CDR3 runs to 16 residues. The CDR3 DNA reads TGTGCCAGCAGCTTAGGTTTCCGGGGTCTTAACTATGGCTACACCTTC. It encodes CASSLGFRGLNYGYTF.

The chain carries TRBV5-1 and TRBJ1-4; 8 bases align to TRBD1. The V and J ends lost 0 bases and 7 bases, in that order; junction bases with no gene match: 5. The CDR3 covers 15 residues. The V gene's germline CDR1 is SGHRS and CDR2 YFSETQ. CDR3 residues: CASSLEGTGGEKLFF. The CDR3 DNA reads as TGCGCCAGCAGCTTGGAGGGGACAGGTGGTGAAAAACTGTTTTTT.

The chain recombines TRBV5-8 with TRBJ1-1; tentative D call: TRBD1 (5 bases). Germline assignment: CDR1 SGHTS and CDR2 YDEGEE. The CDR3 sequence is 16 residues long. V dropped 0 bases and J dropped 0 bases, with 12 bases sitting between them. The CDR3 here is CASSLVQDALNTEAFF. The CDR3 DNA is TGTGCCAGCAGCTTGGTACAGGACGCCTTGAACACTGAAGCTTTCTTT.

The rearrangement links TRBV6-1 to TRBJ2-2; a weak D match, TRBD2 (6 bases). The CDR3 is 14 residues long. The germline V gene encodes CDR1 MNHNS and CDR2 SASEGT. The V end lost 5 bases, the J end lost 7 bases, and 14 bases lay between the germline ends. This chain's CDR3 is CASSQRGGIGELFF. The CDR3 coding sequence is TGTGCCAGCAGTCAGAGGGGCGGGATCGGGGAGCTGTTTTTT.

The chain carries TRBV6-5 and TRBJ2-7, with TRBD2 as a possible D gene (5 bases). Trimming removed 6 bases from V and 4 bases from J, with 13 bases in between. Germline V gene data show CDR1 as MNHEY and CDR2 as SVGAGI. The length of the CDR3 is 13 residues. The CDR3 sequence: CASSPSSVYEQYF. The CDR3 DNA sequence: TGTGCCAGCAGCCCCAGTAGCGTGTACGAGCAGTACTTC.

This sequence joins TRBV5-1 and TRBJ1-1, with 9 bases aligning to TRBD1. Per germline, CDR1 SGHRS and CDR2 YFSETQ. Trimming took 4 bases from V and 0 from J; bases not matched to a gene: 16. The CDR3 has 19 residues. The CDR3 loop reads CASSLYYMTGGDMNTEAFF. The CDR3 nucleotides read TGCGCCAGCAGCCTTTACTACATGACAGGGGGAGACATGAACACTGAAGCTTTCTTT.

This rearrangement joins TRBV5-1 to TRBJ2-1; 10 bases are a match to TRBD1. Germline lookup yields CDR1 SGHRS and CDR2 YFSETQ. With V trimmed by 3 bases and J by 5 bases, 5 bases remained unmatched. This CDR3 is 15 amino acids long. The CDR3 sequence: CASSSGQGGHNEQFF. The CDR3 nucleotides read TGCGCCAGCAGCTCCGGACAGGGGGGCCACAATGAGCAGTTCTTC.

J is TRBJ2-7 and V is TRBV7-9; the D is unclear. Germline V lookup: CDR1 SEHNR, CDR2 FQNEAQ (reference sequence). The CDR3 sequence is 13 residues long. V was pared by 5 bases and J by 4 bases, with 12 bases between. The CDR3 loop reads CASSPTLGYEQYF. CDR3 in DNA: TGTGCCAGCAGCCCGACTCTAGGATACGAGCAGTACTTC.

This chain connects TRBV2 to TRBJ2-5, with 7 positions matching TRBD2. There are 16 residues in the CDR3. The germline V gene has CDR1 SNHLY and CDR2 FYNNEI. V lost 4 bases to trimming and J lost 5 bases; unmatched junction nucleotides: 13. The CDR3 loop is CASSGQWRGSRETQYF. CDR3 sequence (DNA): TGTGCCAGCAGTGGACAATGGCGGGGGTCCAGGGAGACCCAGTACTTC. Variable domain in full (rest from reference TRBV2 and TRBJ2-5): EPEVTQTPSHQVTQMGQEVILRCVPISNHLYFYWYRQILGQKVEFLVSFYNNEISEKSEIFDDQFSVERPDGSNFTLKIRSTKLEDSAMYFCASSGQWRGSRETQYFGPGTRLLVL.

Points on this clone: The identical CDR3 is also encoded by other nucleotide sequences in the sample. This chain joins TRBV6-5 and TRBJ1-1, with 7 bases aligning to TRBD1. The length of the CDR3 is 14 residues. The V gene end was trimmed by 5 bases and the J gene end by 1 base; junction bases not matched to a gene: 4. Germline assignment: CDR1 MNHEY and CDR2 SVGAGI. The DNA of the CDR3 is TGTGCCAGCAGTCCCCGGGACAGGAACACTGAAGCTTTCTTT. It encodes CASSPRDRNTEAFF.

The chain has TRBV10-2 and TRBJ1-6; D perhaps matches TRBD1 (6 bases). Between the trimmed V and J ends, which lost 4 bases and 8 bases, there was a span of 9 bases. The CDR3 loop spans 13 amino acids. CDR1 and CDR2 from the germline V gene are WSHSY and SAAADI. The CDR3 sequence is CASSGYRDSPLHF. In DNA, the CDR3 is TGCGCCAGCAGTGGGTACAGGGATTCACCCCTCCACTTT.

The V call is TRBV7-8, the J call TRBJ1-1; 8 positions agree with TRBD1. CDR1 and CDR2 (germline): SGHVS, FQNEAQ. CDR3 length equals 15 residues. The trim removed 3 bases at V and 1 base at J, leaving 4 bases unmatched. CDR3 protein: CASSFWTGKNTEAFF. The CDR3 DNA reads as TGTGCCAGCAGCTTCTGGACAGGGAAGAACACTGAAGCTTTCTTT.

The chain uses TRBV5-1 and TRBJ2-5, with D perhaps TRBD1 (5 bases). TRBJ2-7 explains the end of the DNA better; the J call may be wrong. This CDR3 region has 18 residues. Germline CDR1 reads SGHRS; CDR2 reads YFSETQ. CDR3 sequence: CASTLGLPGGAAPYEQYF. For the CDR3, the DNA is TGCGCCAGCACCCTTGGCCTGCCGGGTGGGGCAGCACCCTACGAGCAGTACTTC.

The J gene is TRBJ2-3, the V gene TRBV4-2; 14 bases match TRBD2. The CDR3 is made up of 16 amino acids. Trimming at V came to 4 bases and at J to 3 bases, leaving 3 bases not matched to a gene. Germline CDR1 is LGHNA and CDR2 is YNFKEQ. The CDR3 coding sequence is TGTGCCAGCAGCCTGACTAGCGGGAGGGGGACAGATACGCAGTATTTT. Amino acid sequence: CASSLTSGRGTDTQYF.